The 3 T cell receptor beta chains given below trace back to one sample, sequenced in a study of CD8+ T cells in alopecia areata. The authors extracted RNA and reverse transcribed it into cDNA as the sequencing template. Clones were sequenced by immunoSEQ multiplex PCR, and TCRdb holds only the in-frame ones, with some missing. The table has around 120,000 clones, roughly 60% seen once. Treatment noted: oral pan-JAK inhibitor, 5-10 mg twice daily. Sequencing was performed on CD8+ T cells sorted from blood, taken at week 4, from a patient treated with tofacitinib. The receptors stem from a human donor with alopecia areata.

The rearrangement uses TRBV18 and TRBJ2-7, with a possible D match to TRBD1 (7 bases). CDR1 KGHSH and CDR2 LQKENI come from the germline V gene. The CDR3 runs to 14 residues. V was shortened by 5 bases and J by 0 bases, with 11 bases between the two germline ends. CDR3: CASSSGGSSYEQYF. CDR3 nucleotide sequence: TGTGCCAGCTCATCAGGGGGGAGCTCCTACGAGCAGTACTTC.

The chain recombines TRBV29-1 with TRBJ2-7; no firm D call. Germline lookup yields CDR1 SQVTM and CDR2 ANQGSEA. CDR3 size: 11 residues. V lost 2 bases and J lost 3, with 5 bases in between. CDR3 sequence reads: CSVESLYEQYF. DNA for the CDR3: TGCAGCGTTGAATCTCTCTACGAGCAGTACTTC.

This chain uses TRBV13 with TRBJ1-6; D perhaps matches TRBD1 (6 bases). CDR3 length: 14 amino acids. Germline V CDR1 and CDR2: PRHDT, FYEKMQ (reference sequence). Trimming stripped 1 base from V and 11 bases from J, with 12 bases between. The CDR3 bases are TGTGCCAGCAGCTTAGAGGGGGTTCGTCCACCCCTCCACTTT. Translating it yields CASSLEGVRPPLHF.